This TCR beta chain is drawn from a study of post-analysis software for immune sequencing data. Broader study findings: Included in a set of about 5 TRBV segments more frequent in patients than controls were TRBV5-6, TRBV5-1 and TRBV20-1. Diversity measured as normalized Chao1 was significantly lower in multiple sclerosis patients than in controls.

Built from TCR beta cDNA, the libraries had unique molecular identifiers in them. TCRdb reanalysed the PCR reads using MiXCR and keeps one entry per CDR3 protein. The top ten clones hold 13% of a sample with 350,000 to 450,000 distinct CDR3 sequences, about a third of them seen once. There are a few counts of this clonotype. The antigen is unknown. V was clipped by 4 bases and J by 3 bases; unmatched bases: 10. The CDR3 is 16 residues long. From germline, CDR1 is MNHEY and CDR2 SMNVEV (reference sequence). This clonotype was sampled from a girl between 5 and 17 years old with multiple sclerosis. The rearrangement joins TRBV27 to TRBJ2-3; 7 positions match TRBD2. Specimen: blood. Here the CDR3 reads CASSWSSGEGTDTQYF. For the CDR3, the DNA is TGTGCCAGCAGTTGGAGCAGCGGGGAAGGGACAGATACGCAGTATTTT.